This record covers a single T cell receptor beta chain. Its antigen remains undetermined. No much larger clone is present one base from it, and per-base qualities are unavailable. TCRbeta CDR3 regions were amplified from genomic DNA using the immunoSEQ Assay, a bias-controlled multiplex PCR. From the authors' description of their analysis: Nucleated cell counts per sample were estimated from amplification of reference gene primers within the assay. To quantify the absolute abundance of each unique TCRbeta CDR3 rearrangement, sequence reads were collapsed and filtered. For each sample, productive Simpson clonality was calculated as the square root of Simpson's diversity index over productive rearrangements. Drawn from immuneACCESS, this table holds only the in-frame rearrangements with V and J called that TCRdb kept. Clones are partly lost; checked studies trace under half to an unresolved V gene and leave the rest unexplained. V and J calls and clone size are given by that table; D and trimming were obtained from the DNA. This sample gives about 130,000 clones in total; approximately 80% of them show up just once. Roughly an eighth of the sample is taken by the ten largest.

The collaborating institutions used their own protocols to collect whole blood in K2EDTA tubes. Collaborator samples were shipped for TCRbeta analysis as frozen whole blood, isolated PBMCs, or DNA extracted from either sample type. The sample is drawn from a study of blood T cell repertoires in COVID-19 (dated by TCRdb to 2018 to 2020). Concerning the study at large: Collaborator samples came from the United States, Italy and Spain and covered acute and convalescent phases of COVID-19. The prospective study material was composed of cDNA or gDNA derived from T cells, B-cell-depleted T cells, or PBMCs. Samples were obtained from the ongoing ImmuneRACE study (first 160 participants) and from over 1,000 subjects provided by 6 global collaborators. The dataset comprised deeply sampled blood TCRbeta repertoires from subjects exposed to, actively infected with, or recovered from COVID-19. The sample metadata nearly always contained a de-identified subject ID, COVID-19 status, age in years and sex. Where available, HLA class I and class II types were obtained from metadata supplied by the sample provider rather than from assay-based typing. The repertoires were released in a freely available public database intended as a resource for research on the immune response to SARS-CoV-2. Overall study outcomes, separate from this receptor: Clinical and demographic metadata were provided uncurated, with the amount varying by source and participant.

From its cysteine to its phenylalanine, the CDR3 spans 16 amino acids. Kept here is only the CDR3 DNA, which spans 48 bases and is read in frame from base 1. V was cut back by 2 bases and J by 6 bases, leaving a gap of 19 bases between them. In the germline V gene, CDR1 corresponds to MDHEN and CDR2 to SYDVKM. Sequences were obtained from peripheral blood. The rearranged chain carries TRBV28 and TRBJ1-1; the D segment could be TRBD1, given 5 matching bases. This sequence originates from a woman aged 60-75 years with acute or convalescent COVID-19. The CDR3 sequence is CASSLNFGSRGAEAFF. The DNA sequence reads TGTGCCAGCAGTTTAAATTTCGGAAGCCGGGGGGCTGAAGCTTTCTTT.